These 9 T cell receptor beta chains share one sample of origin, sequenced in a study of shared clonotypes between healthy human individuals. CD8 cells classed as naive were CD45RO-negative and positively selected for CCR7, excluding terminally differentiated effector memory CD45RA+ cells. Only in-frame clones appear in the TCRdb table, and some are missing; sequencing was by immunoSEQ multiplex PCR. The sample has more than 2 million clones, 93% seen once. The sequencing input was naive CD8+ T cells from PBMCs. These receptors were taken from a man between 18 and 29 years old in good health. Some clones in this sample may be carry-over from other donors' samples.

This chain's CDR3 is CASSPPRLQEADTEAFF. Here the CDR3 DNA reads TGTGCCAGCTCACCACCACGCCTACAGGAGGCGGACACTGAAGCTTTCTTT. The J gene is TRBJ1-1, the V gene TRBV18, with D possibly being TRBD1 (5 bases). This CDR3 region has 17 residues. CDR1 is KGHSH, CDR2 LQKENI, per germline. V dropped 0 bases and J dropped 3 bases, with 17 bases sitting between them.

In the case of this clone: Different DNA sequences within this sample yield the same CDR3. The chain is built from TRBV7-3 and TRBJ1-1; D is uncertain. Germline V gene data show CDR1 as SGHTA and CDR2 as FQGTGA. The CDR3 has 16 residues. Trimming removed 0 bases at V and 0 bases at J, with 11 bases between. The CDR3 bases are TGTGCCAGCAGCTTAACGGGCGGACTCATGAACACTGAAGCTTTCTTT. Amino acid sequence: CASSLTGGLMNTEAFF.

Concerning this clone itself: Other DNA sequences in the same sample also yield this CDR3. The rearrangement uses TRBV27 and TRBJ2-7; no clear D. Between the trimmed V and J ends, which lost 4 bases and 0 bases, there was a span of 10 bases. The CDR3 totals 14 residues. Germline V gives CDR1 MNHEY, CDR2 SMNVEV (reference sequence). The CDR3 nucleotides read TGTGCCAGCAGTTCGGACCGTAGCTCCTACGAGCAGTACTTC. Translation: CASSSDRSSYEQYF.

This clone appeared once. This chain joins TRBV7-3 and TRBJ2-7, with 9 positions matching TRBD2. The germline V gene encodes CDR1 SGHTA and CDR2 FQGTGA. This CDR3 region has 12 residues. V dropped 5 bases and J dropped 7; count of bases not matched to a gene: 3. The CDR3 nucleotides read TGTGCCAGCAGCGACCTAGCGGGGGAGCAGTACTTC. Protein sequence: CASSDLAGEQYF.

This chain connects TRBV28 to TRBJ2-2; D is unresolved. CDR1 and CDR2 from the germline V gene are MDHEN and SYDVKM. The V end was cut by 6 bases, the J end by 5 bases, with 19 bases between. CDR3 size: 16 residues. The CDR3 nucleotides read TGTGCCAGCAGCTCGAACCTCGTTTCCTCTACCGGGGAGCTGTTTTTT. Its protein product is CASSSNLVSSTGELFF.

The chain uses TRBV13 and TRBJ2-7; 8 positions agree with TRBD1. Trimming took 0 bases from V and 2 from J; bases not matched to a gene: 3. CDR1 is PRHDT and CDR2 is FYEKMQ in the germline V gene (reference sequence). The CDR3 runs to 15 residues. In nucleotides, the CDR3 is TGTGCCAGCAGCTTAGGCGGGGACAGGACCTACGAGCAGTACTTC. Translation: CASSLGGDRTYEQYF.

This rearrangement joins TRBV14 to TRBJ2-1; no clear D gene. The CDR3 totals 15 residues. Germline-derived CDR1 and CDR2 are SGHDN and FVKESK. Trimming took off 0 bases at V and 4 bases at J, with 10 bases between the two ends. The CDR3 coding sequence is TGTGCCAGCAGCCAAGAGGAACGTCCTTACAATGAGCAGTTCTTC. Its translation is CASSQEERPYNEQFF.

This rearrangement joins TRBV7-9 to TRBJ2-7; D is perhaps TRBD1 or TRBD2 (5 bases each). CDR1 is SEHNR and CDR2 is FQNEAQ in the germline V gene (reference sequence). The CDR3 sequence is 14 residues long. Between the trimmed V and J ends, which lost 10 bases and 5 bases, there was a span of 21 bases. CDR3 in DNA: TGTGCCATCGGGCGGGTACAGGTCCCGAACGAGCAGTACTTC. Residues: CAIGRVQVPNEQYF.

V and J are TRBV5-1 and TRBJ1-1; 7 bases are a match to TRBD1. The CDR3 runs to 15 residues. Germline V CDR1 and CDR2: SGHRS, YFSETQ. Germline trimming cut 3 bases from V and 1 base from J; bases unmatched to any gene: 6. The CDR3 coding sequence is TGCGCCAGCAGCTGGGCGGGACAGACGAACACTGAAGCTTTCTTT. Protein product: CASSWAGQTNTEAFF.